This TCR beta chain comes out of a study of T-cell reconstitution after alpha-beta-depleted transplantation in children. It was with unique molecular identifiers that the TCRbeta library was prepared. TCRdb recomputed calls from the PCR reads with MiXCR, one row per CDR3 protein. The repertoire holds about 340,000 distinct CDR3 sequences, with 10% to 15% as singletons. The CDR3 is 11 residues long. Germline V gene data show CDR1 as LGHNA and CDR2 as YNFKEQ. Trimming pared 8 bases from V and 4 bases from J, leaving 6 bases between. The V gene is TRBV4-2, the J gene TRBJ2-1; perhaps TRBD2 as D (6 bases). The sequence derives from a human donor who donated a stem cell graft to a child with Fanconi anemia. Specimen: PBMCs, collected from the stem cell graft. This CDR3 reads CASAGYNEQFF. The DNA of the CDR3 is TGTGCCAGCGCGGGGTACAATGAGCAGTTCTTC.